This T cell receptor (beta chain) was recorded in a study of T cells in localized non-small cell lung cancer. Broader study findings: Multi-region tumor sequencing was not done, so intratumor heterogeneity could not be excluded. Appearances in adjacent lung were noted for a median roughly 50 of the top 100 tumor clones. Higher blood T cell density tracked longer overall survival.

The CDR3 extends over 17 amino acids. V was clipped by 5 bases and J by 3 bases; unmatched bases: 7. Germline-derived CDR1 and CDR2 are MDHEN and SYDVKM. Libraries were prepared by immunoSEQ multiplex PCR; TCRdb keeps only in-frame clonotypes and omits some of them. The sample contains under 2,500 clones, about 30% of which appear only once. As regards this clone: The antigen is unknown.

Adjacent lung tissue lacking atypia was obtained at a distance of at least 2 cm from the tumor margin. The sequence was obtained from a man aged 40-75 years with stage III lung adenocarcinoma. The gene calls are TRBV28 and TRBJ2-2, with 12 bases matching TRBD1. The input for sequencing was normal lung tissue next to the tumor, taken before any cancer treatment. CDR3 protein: CASSGTGTGGDTGELFF. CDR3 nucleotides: TGTGCCAGCAGTGGGACCGGGACAGGGGGCGACACCGGGGAGCTGTTTTTT.